The 29 T cell receptor beta chains reported below all come from one sample, sequenced in a study of T cells in women clearing cervical HPV infection. TCRdb keeps only in-frame clones here, not all; method: immunoSEQ multiplex PCR. This repertoire comprises 20,000 to 25,000 clones; its ten largest clones make up 9% to 15%. The sequenced sample consisted of blood buffy coat. These receptors were collected from a woman between 18 and 69 years old with a cervical HPV16 infection that either progressed to CIN3+ or cleared (not recorded which).

The CDR3 here is CASSGQGRNNQPQYF. The sequenced CDR3 bases are TGTGCCAGCAGTGGACAGGGGAGGAACAATCAGCCG. This chain connects TRBV6-2 or TRBV6-3 to TRBJ2-3; 9 bases match TRBD1. The read ends 3 residues shy of where the CDR3 ends; the end is completed using the germline J gene. This CDR3 is built from 15 residues. Per germline, CDR1 MNHEY and CDR2 SVGEGT.

The CDR3: CASRTTGGNTGELFF. CDR3 DNA, as far as it was read: TGTGCCAGCAGAACGACAGGGGGGAACACCGGGGAG. This chain connects TRBV7-6 to TRBJ2-2, with 9 bases fitting TRBD1. The read gets to within 3 residues of the CDR3 end, and the germline J gene fills in the rest. The trim removed 6 bases at V and 1 base at J, leaving 3 bases unmatched. This CDR3 comprises 15 residues. CDR1 and CDR2 from the germline V gene are SGHVS and FNYEAQ.

As regards this clone: The sequenced fragment ends 3 residues before the CDR3 boundary, so the rest is inferred from the germline J gene. V and J are TRBV19 and TRBJ1-1, with 7 bases aligning to TRBD1. Looked up from germline, CDR1 is LNHDA and CDR2 is SQIVND (reference sequence). There are 13 residues in the CDR3. The CDR3 reads CASRRGLGETAFF. The CDR3 bases that were read are TGTGCCAGTCGAAGGGGGCTGGGAGAGACA.

As to this clone: The CDR3 goes on 3 residues after the read ends, and that part is filled in from the germline J gene. This chain links TRBV20-1 with TRBJ2-3; 13 bases are a match to TRBD2. The CDR3 is 21 residues long. Germline V gene lookup returns CDR1 DFQATT and CDR2 SNEGSKA (reference sequence). The trim removed 3 bases at V and 5 bases at J, leaving 23 bases unmatched. Partial CDR3 DNA: TGCAGTGCTAGCGCCGACCCACTAGCGGGAGGGCCCGATTATTATGGAGATACG. Its translation is CSASADPLAGGPDYYGDT. From start to end, the CDR3 is CSASADPLAGGPDYYGDTQYF.

To note about this clone: The DNA ends 3 residues before the CDR3 does, and the rest of the CDR3 is filled in from the germline J gene. The chain combines TRBV12-3 or TRBV12-4 with TRBJ2-5, with D uncertain. The CDR3 contains 13 residues. The V gene lost 0 bases and the J gene lost 1 base, with 3 bases spanning the gap. CDR3 sequence: CASSLASQETQYF. Partial CDR3 DNA: TGTGCCAGCAGTTTAGCCAGCCAAGAGACC.

Note on this clone: The sequenced fragment ends 3 residues before the CDR3 boundary, so the rest is inferred from the germline J gene. The chain couples TRBV7-2 to TRBJ2-4; 8 bases are shared with TRBD1. The CDR3 has 15 residues. CDR1 SGHTA and CDR2 FQGNSA come from the germline V gene. CDR3 bases read: TGTGCCAGCAGCCCAGGACAGGGATGGGGGTATGGT. Translation gives CASSPGQGWGYG. The CDR3, in full, reads CASSPGQGWGYGQYF.

For this clone: The read is 3 residues too short to cover the CDR3 end, so that end is filled in from the germline J gene. V gene TRBV5-1 combines with J gene TRBJ2-1, with 11 bases fitting TRBD2. CDR1 SGHRS and CDR2 YFSETQ come from the germline V gene. V was clipped by 0 bases and J by 0 bases; unmatched bases: 8. The length of the CDR3 is 19 residues. CDR3 sequence: CASSLVLTSGSSSYNEQFF. The part of the CDR3 DNA that was read is TGCGCCAGCAGCTTGGTTCTAACTAGCGGGAGTAGCTCCTACAATGAG.

The sequenced part of the CDR3 DNA is TGTGCCAGCAGCTTAGATACTCCGGGACAGATTAACTATGGC. Protein product: CASSLDTPGQINYG. The entire CDR3 protein reads CASSLDTPGQINYGYTF. The chain uses TRBV7-8 and TRBJ1-2; 7 bases align to TRBD1. The read finishes 3 residues shy of the CDR3 end, and the germline J gene is used to complete it. Germline loops: CDR1 SGHVS, CDR2 FQNEAQ. V lost 1 base, J lost 1 base, and 9 bases stayed unmatched. CDR3 length: 17 amino acids.

In regard to this clone: The read terminates 3 residues before the CDR3 end, so the remaining end is supplied by the germline J gene. In the same sample, other DNA sequences code for this CDR3. V is TRBV18 and J is TRBJ1-5; D possibly corresponds to TRBD1 (5 bases). The germline CDR1 and CDR2 sequences are KGHSH and LQKENI. This CDR3 has 16 amino acids. V lost 5 bases, J lost 2 bases, and 16 bases lay in between. The CDR3 here is CASSRGNQGGNQPQHF. The sequenced CDR3 bases are TGTGCCAGCTCAAGGGGAAATCAGGGTGGCAATCAGCCC. The full variable domain, completed using reference TRBV18 and TRBJ1-5, is NAGVMQNPRHLVRRRGQEARLRCSPMKGHSHVYWYRQLPEEGLKFMVYLQKENIIDESGMPKERFSAEFPKEGPSILRIQQVVRGDSAAYFCASSRGNQGGNQPQHFGDGTRLSIL.

As for this clone: The sequence runs out 3 residues before the end of the CDR3; the remainder is reconstructed from the germline J gene. The rearrangement uses TRBV7-8 and TRBJ1-5; possible D gene TRBD1, 5 bases. CDR3 length: 15 residues. Per the germline V gene, CDR1 is SGHVS and CDR2 is FQNEAQ. The V and J ends lost 5 bases and 6 bases respectively, with 17 bases between them. The CDR3 protein is CASSPSSGNGQPQHF. CDR3 bases read: TGTGCCAGCAGCCCCAGCTCAGGGAACGGTCAGCCC.

Notes on this clone: The missing CDR3 end, 3 residues past where the read stops, is filled in from the germline J gene. V and J are TRBV6-2 or TRBV6-3 and TRBJ2-3; 10 nucleotides line up with TRBD2. CDR1 is MNHEY, CDR2 SVGEGT, per germline. This CDR3 spans 15 amino acids. The sequenced part of the CDR3 DNA is TGTGCCAGCAATGTCCTAGCGGGGGTCCAAGAGACG. Translating gives CASNVLAGVQET. The full CDR3 reads CASNVLAGVQETQYF.

Its frequency marks this clone as large. The missing CDR3 end, 3 residues past where the read stops, is filled in from the germline J gene. The chain is built from TRBV11-1 and TRBJ2-7; D perhaps matches TRBD1 (5 bases). The CDR3 covers 15 residues. V lost 5 bases to trimming and J lost 2 bases, with 16 bases between them. Germline V CDR1 and CDR2: SGHAT, FQDESV (reference sequence). CDR3 DNA, as far as it was read: TGTGCCAGCAGCACCTGGCCGTGGGGCCCCTACGAG. Residues: CASSTWPWGPYE. The full-length CDR3 reads as CASSTWPWGPYEQYF.

Concerning this clone: The read terminates 3 residues before the CDR3 end, so the remaining end is supplied by the germline J gene. The chain recombines TRBV7-3 with TRBJ2-1, with TRBD1 identical over 8 bases. V lost 1 base and J lost 5; bases outside the gene matches: 4. The CDR3 is 15 amino acids. The V gene's germline CDR1 is SGHTA and CDR2 FQGTGA. The CDR3 is CASSLRQGSHNEQFF. The CDR3 bases that were read are TGTGCCAGCAGCTTAAGACAGGGGTCCCACAATGAG.

A word on this clone: Read coverage stops 3 residues before the CDR3 terminus; the germline J gene supplies the remainder. The chain joins TRBV20-1 to TRBJ2-3, with 11 bases lining up with TRBD2. Germline-derived CDR1 and CDR2 are DFQATT and SNEGSKA (reference sequence). The CDR3 loop spans 17 amino acids. CDR3 DNA, as far as it was read: TGCAGTGCCCTACCAACTAGCGGGGGTTCTTGGGGGGAGACG. Encoded protein: CSALPTSGGSWGET. The CDR3 reads in full as CSALPTSGGSWGETQYF.

Comments on this clone: The DNA ends 3 residues before the CDR3 does, and the rest of the CDR3 is filled in from the germline J gene. The chain links TRBV18 to TRBJ1-2, with TRBD1 matching over 11 bases. Per germline, CDR1 KGHSH and CDR2 LQKENI. The CDR3 has 17 residues. The CDR3 spells CASSPPSGQGARNIYTF. CDR3 bases read: TGTGCCAGCTCACCACCGTCTGGACAGGGGGCTCGAAACATC. The entire variable domain, with the rest obtained from reference TRBV18 and TRBJ1-2, is as follows: NAGVMQNPRHLVRRRGQEARLRCSPMKGHSHVYWYRQLPEEGLKFMVYLQKENIIDESGMPKERFSAEFPKEGPSILRIQQVVRGDSAAYFCASSPPSGQGARNIYTFGSGTRLTVV.

Remarks on this clone: One end of the junction varies from germline; a read error may be responsible. From the germline J gene comes the end of the CDR3, since the read stops 3 residues before it. The V call is TRBV6-1, the J call TRBJ1-4; TRBD1 might be the D (5 bases). Looked up from germline, CDR1 is MNHNS and CDR2 is SASEGT. This CDR3 contains 16 residues. CDR3 DNA (partial): TGTGCCAGCAGGGAAGGGACTGGGCCCTATAATTCACCA. Translated, it gives CASREGTGPYNSP. The entire CDR3 reads CASREGTGPYNSPLFF.

On this clone itself: From the germline J gene comes the end of the CDR3, since the read stops 3 residues before it. The chain employs TRBV29-1 and TRBJ2-7; D is possibly TRBD2 (7 bases). This CDR3 comprises 13 residues. The germline gives CDR1 SQVTM, CDR2 ANQGSEA. The germline V and J ends were trimmed by 7 bases and 4 bases, with 17 bases remaining between them. The sequenced part of the CDR3 DNA is TGCAGCGCCGCGAGGGAGGGGGGGTACGAG. Amino acids: CSAAREGGYE. The entire CDR3 is CSAAREGGYEQYF.

As to this clone: The read halts 3 residues ahead of the CDR3 end, with the missing end drawn from the germline J gene. V usage is TRBV12-3 or TRBV12-4 and J usage is TRBJ1-2, with 9 bases identical to TRBD1. This CDR3 contains 14 residues. The part of the CDR3 DNA that was read is TGTGCCAGCAGTTCACAGGGGGCTTTCAATGAC. It yields the protein CASSSQGAFND. The entire CDR3 reads CASSSQGAFNDYTF.

Points on this clone: The read halts 3 residues ahead of the CDR3 end, with the missing end drawn from the germline J gene. The chain links TRBV19 to TRBJ2-7, with 13 bases aligning to TRBD2. From germline, CDR1 is LNHDA and CDR2 SQIVND (reference sequence). CDR3 size: 17 residues. The V and J ends lost 5 bases and 4 bases, in that order; junction bases with no gene match: 11. The CDR3 spells CASSPTSGRPPNYEQYF. The part of the CDR3 DNA that was read is TGTGCCAGTAGTCCGACTAGCGGGAGGCCCCCTAATTACGAG. Drawing the rest from reference TRBV19 and TRBJ2-7, the complete variable domain is DGGITQSPKYLFRKEGQNVTLSCEQNLNHDAMYWYRQDPGQGLRLIYYSQIVNDFQKGDIAEGYSVSREKKESFPLTVTSAQKNPTAFYLCASSPTSGRPPNYEQYFGPGTRLTVT.

Details on this clone: The read halts 3 residues ahead of the CDR3 end, with the missing end drawn from the germline J gene. The rearrangement links TRBV2 to TRBJ1-1, with D maybe TRBD1 (6 bases). The CDR3 extends over 13 amino acids. In germline, CDR1 is SNHLY, CDR2 FYNNEI. The ends were cut back, 10 bases at V and 0 bases at J, with 12 bases in the middle. The sequenced part of the CDR3 DNA is TGTGCCACCCGACAGGAAGTGAACACTGAA. Translating gives CATRQEVNTE. The CDR3 as a whole reads CATRQEVNTEAFF.

Concerning this clone: The CDR3 extends 3 residues past the end of the read, so its final part is completed from the germline J gene. This rearrangement joins TRBV5-1 to TRBJ1-1; D may be TRBD1 (5 bases). V lost 4 bases and J 4 bases, leaving 11 bases between the germline ends. Per germline, CDR1 SGHRS and CDR2 YFSETQ. The CDR3 consists of 13 residues. The chain's CDR3 is CASSVGEVTEAFF. The CDR3 DNA, read in part, is TGCGCCAGCAGCGTAGGGGAGGTCACTGAA.

With respect to this clone: The read stops 3 residues short of the end of the CDR3; the missing end is completed from the germline J gene. The chain has TRBV4-2 and TRBJ1-4; 7 nucleotides agree with TRBD1. Germline V gene data show CDR1 as LGHNA and CDR2 as YNFKEQ. J was trimmed by 8 bases and V by 4 bases; bases with no gene match: 7. This CDR3 contains 14 residues. CDR3 amino acids: CASSPTGEHEKLFF. CDR3 DNA (partial): TGTGCCAGCAGCCCCACAGGGGAACACGAAAAA.

Details on this clone: The CDR3 end lies 3 residues beyond the end of the read and is filled in from the germline J gene. The chain joins TRBV4-1 to TRBJ2-5, with 10 bases matching TRBD1. After removal of 0 bases from V and 5 bases from J, the junction contained 12 bases not matched to a gene. In germline, CDR1 is MGHRA, CDR2 YSYEKL. The CDR3 covers 18 residues. CDR3 residues: CASSQDIWDRGRSETQYF. Partial CDR3 DNA: TGCGCCAGCAGCCAAGATATTTGGGACAGGGGTAGGTCGGAGACC.

In regard to this clone: The read is 3 residues too short to cover the CDR3 end, so that end is filled in from the germline J gene. This chain joins TRBV5-1 and TRBJ1-1, with 11 bases aligning to TRBD1. V was pared by 4 bases and J by 4 bases, with 3 bases of the junction left unmatched. There are 14 residues in the CDR3. Germline CDR1 is SGHRS and CDR2 is YFSETQ. The sequenced part of the CDR3 DNA is TGCGCCAGCAGCGAGGGGACAGGGGGCACTGAA. Translating gives CASSEGTGGTE. The full CDR3 sequence reads CASSEGTGGTEAFF.

As concerns this clone: The CDR3 extends 3 residues past the end of the read, so its final part is completed from the germline J gene. The V gene is TRBV19, the J gene TRBJ1-2; D gene unclear. The CDR3 runs to 15 residues. CDR1 and CDR2 (germline): LNHDA, SQIVND (reference sequence). CDR3 DNA (partial): TGTGCCAGTAGTATAAACGCAGGCTTTTCCTACGAC. Translated, it gives CASSINAGFSYD. The entire CDR3 reads CASSINAGFSYDYTF. Full variable domain (outside the CDR3, taken from reference TRBV19 and TRBJ1-2): DGGITQSPKYLFRKEGQNVTLSCEQNLNHDAMYWYRQDPGQGLRLIYYSQIVNDFQKGDIAEGYSVSREKKESFPLTVTSAQKNPTAFYLCASSINAGFSYDYTFGSGTRLTVV.

The CDR3 here is CASSPPGLPQYF. Incomplete CDR3 DNA: TGTGCCAGCTCACCACCCGGGTTGCCG. The rearrangement links TRBV18 to TRBJ2-3; no clear D. The read ends 3 residues shy of where the CDR3 ends; the end is completed using the germline J gene. The CDR3 sequence is 12 residues long. Germline lookup yields CDR1 KGHSH and CDR2 LQKENI.

Note on this clone: The read terminates 3 residues ahead of where the CDR3 ends, so the germline J gene completes it. The V and J genes are TRBV7-9 and TRBJ2-3, with 8 nucleotides matching TRBD1. Germline lookup yields CDR1 SEHNR and CDR2 FQNEAQ (reference sequence). The CDR3 is made up of 14 amino acids. CDR3 sequence reads: CASSRRGHQETQYF. Incomplete CDR3 DNA: TGTGCCAGCAGCCGCAGGGGGCATCAAGAGACG.

As for this clone: The read falls 3 residues short of the CDR3 end, and the missing part is taken from the germline J gene. The V call is TRBV5-1, the J call TRBJ2-3; 12 positions match TRBD1. This CDR3 spans 18 amino acids. The germline gives CDR1 SGHRS, CDR2 YFSETQ. The CDR3 loop reads CASSLNPATGQGAWSQYF. The sequenced CDR3 bases are TGCGCCAGCAGCTTGAATCCTGCGACGGGACAGGGGGCTTGGTCG.

A note on this clone: The read halts 3 residues ahead of the CDR3 end, with the missing end drawn from the germline J gene. The chain uses TRBV25-1 and TRBJ1-4; no firm D call. CDR1 is MGHDK and CDR2 is SYGVNS in the germline V gene. The CDR3 spans 13 residues. The CDR3 reads CASSDNLAGKLFF. The covered CDR3 bases are TGTGCCAGCAGTGACAACCTCGCCGGGAAA.